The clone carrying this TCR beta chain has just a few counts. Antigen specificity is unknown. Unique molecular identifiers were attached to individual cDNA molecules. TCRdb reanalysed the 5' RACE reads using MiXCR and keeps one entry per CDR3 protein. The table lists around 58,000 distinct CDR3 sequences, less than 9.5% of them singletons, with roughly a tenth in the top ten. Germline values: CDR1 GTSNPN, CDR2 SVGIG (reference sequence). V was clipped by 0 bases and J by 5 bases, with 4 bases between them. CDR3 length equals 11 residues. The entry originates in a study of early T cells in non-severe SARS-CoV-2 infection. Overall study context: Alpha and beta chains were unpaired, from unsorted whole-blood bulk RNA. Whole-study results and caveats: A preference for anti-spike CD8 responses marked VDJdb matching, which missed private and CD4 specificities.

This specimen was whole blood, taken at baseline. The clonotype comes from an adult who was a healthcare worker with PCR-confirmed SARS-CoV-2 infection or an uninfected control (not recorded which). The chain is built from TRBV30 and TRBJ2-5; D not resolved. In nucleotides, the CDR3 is TGTGCCTGGAGTGTATCTGAGACCCAGTACTTC. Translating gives CAWSVSETQYF.